The T cell receptor (beta chain) described here comes from a study of blood T cell repertoires in COVID-19. The CDR3 spans 19 residues. From germline, CDR1 is SGHTA and CDR2 FQGNSA. Trimming cost V 2 bases and J 7 bases, with 27 bases left between them. This clone came up once. Only in-frame clones appear in the TCRdb table, and some are missing; sequencing was by immunoSEQ multiplex PCR. The sample has about 270,000 clones; 88% are singletons. Sequencing used PBMCs or T cells enriched from blood (not recorded which). This TCR came from a woman in her forties or fifties who had recovered from COVID-19. The rearrangement links TRBV7-2 to TRBJ2-1; TRBD2 might be the D (7 bases). The CDR3 here is CASSLKITSAPTGLNEQFF. The CDR3, as DNA: TGTGCCAGCAGCTTAAAGATTACTAGCGCGCCAACAGGGCTAAATGAGCAGTTCTTC. Together with reference TRBV7-2 and TRBJ2-1, the CDR3 gives the full variable domain: GAGVSQSPSNKVTEKGKDVELRCDPISGHTALYWYRQSLGQGLEFLIYFQGNSAPDKSGLPSDRFSAERTGGSVSTLTIQRTQQEDSAVYLCASSLKITSAPTGLNEQFFGPGTRLTVL.